Listed below are T cell receptor beta chains from one sample, sequenced in a study of blood T cell repertoires in COVID-19. The repertoire was sequenced with immunoSEQ multiplex PCR; TCRdb's copy has only in-frame clones and lacks some. This table has 130,000 to 150,000 clones, 88% appearing once. The sequencing sample was made of peripheral blood. These receptors were taken from a man between 50 and 59 years old with active or convalescent COVID-19. The CDR3 runs from the conserved cysteine through the conserved F or W. D genes are given only for firm matches. Rows give clone size only sometimes, using once, few, many, or a class for an expanded clone.

clone size	D gene	J gene	V gene	CDR3 DNA	CDR3 protein
once	-	TRBJ1-5	TRBV28	TGTGCCAGCAGCTCGGCGGGGCGAGGCAATCAGCCCCAGCATTTT	CASSSAGRGNQPQHF
-	TRBD1	TRBJ1-2	TRBV19	TGTGCCAGTAGTCCGGGACAGGTTAACTATGGCTACACCTTC	CASSPGQVNYGYTF
-	-	TRBJ1-2	TRBV18	TGTGCCAGCTCACCAACAGGCGGCTCAGGTACCGACTATGGCTACACCTTC	CASSPTGGSGTDYGYTF
-	-	TRBJ2-3	TRBV29-1	TGCAGCGTGCACCGTAACAGCTTCACAGATACGCAGTATTTT	CSVHRNSFTDTQYF
-	TRBD1	TRBJ2-7	TRBV6-6	TGTGCCAGCAGTTCCACAGGGGGAGCTTACGAGCAGTACTTC	CASSSTGGAYEQYF
-	-	TRBJ1-4	TRBV5-1	TGCGCCAGCAGCTTGAAAGGGGCTCACATGACTACTAATGAAAAACTGTTTTTT	CASSLKGAHMTTNEKLFF
-	-	TRBJ1-6	TRBV7-9	TGTGCCGTCTCCCAGGACACCAATAATTCACCCCTCCACTTT	CAVSQDTNNSPLHF
-	TRBD2	TRBJ2-2	TRBV24-1	TGTGCCACCCCGTGGCGGGAGGGGCGGCGGGCCGGGGAGCTGTTTTTT	CATPWREGRRAGELFF
-	-	TRBJ1-3	TRBV6-5	TGTGCCAGCAGTTCTGGGGACACTCGAGGGTTGATATATTTT	CASSSGDTRGLIYF
few	TRBD1	TRBJ1-2	TRBV7-9	TGTGCCAGCAGCTCCGACAGGGGTATTATTACTAACTATGGCTACACCTTC	CASSSDRGIITNYGYTF
-	TRBD1	TRBJ1-1	TRBV29-1	TGCAGCGTTGACAGGGGGAGTGAAGCTTTCTTT	CSVDRGSEAFF
few	-	TRBJ1-6	TRBV7-2	TGTGCCAGCAGCTTAGCGGGGAGTTCGAATTCACCCCTCCACTTT	CASSLAGSSNSPLHF
-	-	TRBJ2-1	TRBV3-1/TRBV3-2	TGTGCCAGCAGCCAACGGGAGCGTGAGCAGTTCTTC	CASSQREREQFF
-	TRBD1	TRBJ1-2	TRBV15	TGTGCCACCAGCAGAGTTGGGACAGTCAACTATGGCTACACCTTC	CATSRVGTVNYGYTF
-	TRBD1	TRBJ1-5	TRBV5-1	TGCGCCAGCAGCTTGACAGGGGCGGAGGTTCAGCCCCAGCATTTT	CASSLTGAEVQPQHF
-	-	TRBJ1-5	TRBV19	TGTGCCAGTAGTACGGACAGAATTAATCAGCCCCAGCATTTT	CASSTDRINQPQHF
-	TRBD2	TRBJ2-7	TRBV7-2	TGTGCCAGCAGCCCTGCCGGGACTAGCGGGACTAGCTACGAGCAGTACTTC	CASSPAGTSGTSYEQYF
-	-	TRBJ2-6	TRBV29-1	TGCAGCGTGACTTCTGACTCTGGGGCCAACGTCCTGACTTTC	CSVTSDSGANVLTF
once	-	TRBJ2-5	TRBV11-2	TGTGCCAGCAGCTTAGGGGCTGTGGAGACCCAGTACTTC	CASSLGAVETQYF
few	TRBD1	TRBJ1-1	TRBV2	TGTGCCAGCAGCTTTGACAGGGTAGTTTCTGAAGCTTTCTTT	CASSFDRVVSEAFF
-	TRBD1	TRBJ1-5	TRBV5-6	TGTGCCAGCAGCCGGACAGGGAGCCGCATTGATCAGCCCCAGCATTTT	CASSRTGSRIDQPQHF
-	TRBD1	TRBJ1-5	TRBV28	TGTGCCAGCATGGACAGGGTGAGCAATCAGCCCCAGCATTTT	CASMDRVSNQPQHF
-	-	TRBJ2-7	TRBV27	TGTGCCAGCAGTTCCCTGACAGGTTTAAACGAGCAGTACTTC	CASSSLTGLNEQYF
-	TRBD1	TRBJ1-6	TRBV27	TGTGCCAGCACCGTACGACAGGGTTCACCCCTCCACTTT	CASTVRQGSPLHF
-	TRBD2	TRBJ2-5	TRBV4-1	TGCGCCAGCAGCCAAGATCCGACTAGCGGGAGGGTCGGAGAGACCCAGTACTTC	CASSQDPTSGRVGETQYF
once	-	TRBJ2-5	TRBV5-1	TGCGCCAGCAGCCTGCGAGAAGAGACCCAGTACTTC	CASSLREETQYF
-	-	TRBJ2-5	TRBV5-4	TGTGCCAGCAGCGTGGACTCAGGGGTGGGAGAGACCCAGTACTTC	CASSVDSGVGETQYF
-	-	TRBJ2-1	TRBV27	TGTGCCAGCAGTGGCCCGGGGGTAGATGAGCAGTTCTTC	CASSGPGVDEQFF
-	-	TRBJ2-5	TRBV4-2	TGTGCCATCCCGATCAGGCAGCAAGAGACCCAGTACTTC	CAIPIRQQETQYF
-	TRBD1	TRBJ1-1	TRBV5-4	TGTGCCAGCAGCCCAAAAGACAGGGGGCCGAACACTGAAGCTTTCTTT	CASSPKDRGPNTEAFF
-	-	TRBJ2-2	TRBV7-8	TGTGCCAGCAGCCCTGACAGGTTGAGGAACGGGGAGCTGTTTTTT	CASSPDRLRNGELFF
-	TRBD1	TRBJ1-2	TRBV3-1/TRBV3-2	TGTGCCAGCAGCCGGTGGACAGGGGGCGCCTATGGCTACACCTTC	CASSRWTGGAYGYTF
once	TRBD1	TRBJ2-7	TRBV7-9	TGTGCCAGCAGCTTCTACAGGGGCTACGAGCAGTACTTC	CASSFYRGYEQYF
-	TRBD1	TRBJ2-1	TRBV5-5	TGTGCCAGCAGCTTCGGGCAGGGGGCATACAATGAGCAGTTCTTC	CASSFGQGAYNEQFF
-	TRBD1	TRBJ2-1	TRBV11-3	TGTGCCAGCAGCAAGAGGACAGGGGGATACTACAATGAGCAGTTCTTC	CASSKRTGGYYNEQFF